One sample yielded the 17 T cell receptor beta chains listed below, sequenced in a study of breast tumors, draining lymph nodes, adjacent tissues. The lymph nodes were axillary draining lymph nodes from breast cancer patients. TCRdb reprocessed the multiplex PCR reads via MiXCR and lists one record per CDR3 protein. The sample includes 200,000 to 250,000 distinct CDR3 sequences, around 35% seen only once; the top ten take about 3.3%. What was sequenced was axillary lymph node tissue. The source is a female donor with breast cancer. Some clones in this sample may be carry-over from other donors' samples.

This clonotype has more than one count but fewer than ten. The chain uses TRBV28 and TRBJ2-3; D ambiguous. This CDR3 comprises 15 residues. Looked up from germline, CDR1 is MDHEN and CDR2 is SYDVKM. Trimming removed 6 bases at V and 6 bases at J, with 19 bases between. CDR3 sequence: CASRHSSAGKDTQYF. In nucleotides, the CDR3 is TGTGCCAGCAGACATTCATCAGCCGGAAAGGATACGCAGTATTTT.

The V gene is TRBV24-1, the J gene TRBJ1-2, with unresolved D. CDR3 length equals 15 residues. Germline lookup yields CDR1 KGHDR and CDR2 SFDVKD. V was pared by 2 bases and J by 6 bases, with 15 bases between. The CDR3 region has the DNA TGTGCCACCAGTGATTCAAGGGCCTCACTGAATGGCTACACCTTC. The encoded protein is CATSDSRASLNGYTF.

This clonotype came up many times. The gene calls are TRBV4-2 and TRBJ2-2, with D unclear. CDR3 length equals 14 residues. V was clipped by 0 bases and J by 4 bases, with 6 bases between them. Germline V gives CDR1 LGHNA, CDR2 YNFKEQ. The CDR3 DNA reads TGTGCCAGCAGCCAAGAAGGTTCCACCGGGGAGCTGTTTTTT. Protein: CASSQEGSTGELFF.

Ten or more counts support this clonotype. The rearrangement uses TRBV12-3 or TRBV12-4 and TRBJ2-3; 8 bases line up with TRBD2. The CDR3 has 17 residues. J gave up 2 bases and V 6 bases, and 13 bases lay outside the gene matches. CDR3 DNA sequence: TGTGCCAGCAGCTCCGGGGGCGGGGGGATATACACAGATACGCAGTATTTT. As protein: CASSSGGGGIYTDTQYF.

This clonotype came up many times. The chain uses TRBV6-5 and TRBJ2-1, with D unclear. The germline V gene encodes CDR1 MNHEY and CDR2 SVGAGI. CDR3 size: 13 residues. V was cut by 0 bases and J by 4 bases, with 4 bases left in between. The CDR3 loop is CASSYSSYNEQFF. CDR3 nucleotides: TGTGCCAGCAGTTACTCGTCGTACAATGAGCAGTTCTTC.

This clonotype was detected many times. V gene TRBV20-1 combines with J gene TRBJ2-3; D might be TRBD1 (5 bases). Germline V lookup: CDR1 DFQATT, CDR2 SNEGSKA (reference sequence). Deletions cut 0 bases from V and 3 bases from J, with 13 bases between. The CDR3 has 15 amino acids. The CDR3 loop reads CSARDAGARTDTQYF. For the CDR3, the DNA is TGCAGTGCTAGAGATGCTGGGGCGAGGACAGATACGCAGTATTTT.

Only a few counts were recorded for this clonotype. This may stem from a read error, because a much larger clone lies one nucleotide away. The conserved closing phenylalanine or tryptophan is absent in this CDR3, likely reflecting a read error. The CDR3 DNA follows: TGCAGTGCTCTCGGCAGCCCCTATGGCTACACCCTC. It translates to CSALGSPYGYTL. The chain combines TRBV20-1 with TRBJ1-2; no definite D call. The germline V and J ends were trimmed by 5 bases and 4 bases, with 11 bases remaining between them. This CDR3 is built from 12 residues. The germline CDR1 and CDR2 sequences are DFQATT and SNEGSKA (reference sequence).

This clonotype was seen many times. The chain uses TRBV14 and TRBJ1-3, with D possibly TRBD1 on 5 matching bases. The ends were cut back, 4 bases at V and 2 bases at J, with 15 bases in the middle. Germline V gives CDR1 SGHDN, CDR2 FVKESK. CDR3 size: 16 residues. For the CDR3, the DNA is TGTGCCAGCAGCCGCTCAGACAGAGCCACTGGAAACACCATATATTTT. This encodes CASSRSDRATGNTIYF.

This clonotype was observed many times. The CDR3 DNA reads TGCAGTGCTAGGCCCGGGGGCACCAATCAGCCCCAGCATTTT. Translating gives CSARPGGTNQPQHF. The V call is TRBV20-1, the J call TRBJ1-5, with D possibly matching TRBD1 (6 bases). Trimming removed 3 bases from V and 3 bases from J, with 12 bases in between. Looked up from germline, CDR1 is DFQATT and CDR2 is SNEGSKA (reference sequence). CDR3 length: 14 amino acids.

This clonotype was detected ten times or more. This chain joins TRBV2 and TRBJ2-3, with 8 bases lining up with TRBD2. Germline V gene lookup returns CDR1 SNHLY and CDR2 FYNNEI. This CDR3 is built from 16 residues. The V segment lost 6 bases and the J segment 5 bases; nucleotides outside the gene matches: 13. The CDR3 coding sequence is TGTGCCAGCAGCCCAGGGACTAGTCGCCTCGGAGATACGCAGTATTTT. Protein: CASSPGTSRLGDTQYF.

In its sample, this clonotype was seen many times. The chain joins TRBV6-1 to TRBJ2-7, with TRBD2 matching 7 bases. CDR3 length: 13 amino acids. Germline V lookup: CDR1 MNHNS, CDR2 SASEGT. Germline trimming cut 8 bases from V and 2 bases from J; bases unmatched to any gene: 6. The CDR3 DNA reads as TGTGCCAGCGCGGTAGCGGGTACCTACGAGCAGTACTTC. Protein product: CASAVAGTYEQYF.

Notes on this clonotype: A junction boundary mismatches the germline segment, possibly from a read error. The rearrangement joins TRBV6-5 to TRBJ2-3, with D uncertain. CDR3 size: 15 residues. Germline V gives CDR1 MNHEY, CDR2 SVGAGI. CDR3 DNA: TGTGCCAGCAGTCACTCGAAAATATCCACAGATACGCAGTATTTT. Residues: CASSHSKISTDTQYF.

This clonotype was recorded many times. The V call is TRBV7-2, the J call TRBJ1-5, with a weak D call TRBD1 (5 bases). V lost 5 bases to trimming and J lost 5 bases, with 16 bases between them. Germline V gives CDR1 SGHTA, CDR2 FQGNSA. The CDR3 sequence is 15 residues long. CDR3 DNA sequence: TGTGCCAGCAGCCCAAGCGGGTCGGGGGATCAGCCCCAGCATTTT. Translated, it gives CASSPSGSGDQPQHF.

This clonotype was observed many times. CDR3 DNA: TGCAGTGCTAGAGATTTTCTCCACAGGGGGCGAGAGACCCAGTACTTC. Residues: CSARDFLHRGRETQYF. This sequence joins TRBV20-1 and TRBJ2-5, with 9 bases matching TRBD1. This CDR3 spans 16 amino acids. The V gene's germline CDR1 is DFQATT and CDR2 SNEGSKA (reference sequence). V shed 0 bases, J shed 4 bases, and the junction held 9 bases outside the gene matches.

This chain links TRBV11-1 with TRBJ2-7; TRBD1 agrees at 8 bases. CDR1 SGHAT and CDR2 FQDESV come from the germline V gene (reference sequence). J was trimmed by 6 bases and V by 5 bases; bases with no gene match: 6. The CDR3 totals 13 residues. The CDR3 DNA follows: TGTGCCAGCAGCCCCGGACAGGGTACCGAGCAGTACTTC. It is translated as CASSPGQGTEQYF. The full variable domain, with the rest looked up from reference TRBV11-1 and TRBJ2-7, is EAEVAQSPRYKITEKSQAVAFWCDPISGHATLYWYRQILGQGPELLVQFQDESVVDDSQLPKDRFSAERLKGVDSTLKIQPAELGDSAMYLCASSPGQGTEQYFGPGTRLTVT.

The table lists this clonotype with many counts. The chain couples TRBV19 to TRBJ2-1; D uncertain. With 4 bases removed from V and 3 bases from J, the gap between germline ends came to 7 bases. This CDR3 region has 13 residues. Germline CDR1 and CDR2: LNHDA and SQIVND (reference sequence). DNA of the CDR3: TGTGCCAGTAGTAGGGTAGGCTACAATGAGCAGTTCTTC. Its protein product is CASSRVGYNEQFF.

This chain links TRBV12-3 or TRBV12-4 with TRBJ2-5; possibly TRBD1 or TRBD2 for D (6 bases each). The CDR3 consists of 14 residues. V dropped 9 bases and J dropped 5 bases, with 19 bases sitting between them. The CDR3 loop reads CASTPPGARETQYF. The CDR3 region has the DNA TGTGCCAGTACTCCCCCGGGGGCGCGGGAGACCCAGTACTTC.